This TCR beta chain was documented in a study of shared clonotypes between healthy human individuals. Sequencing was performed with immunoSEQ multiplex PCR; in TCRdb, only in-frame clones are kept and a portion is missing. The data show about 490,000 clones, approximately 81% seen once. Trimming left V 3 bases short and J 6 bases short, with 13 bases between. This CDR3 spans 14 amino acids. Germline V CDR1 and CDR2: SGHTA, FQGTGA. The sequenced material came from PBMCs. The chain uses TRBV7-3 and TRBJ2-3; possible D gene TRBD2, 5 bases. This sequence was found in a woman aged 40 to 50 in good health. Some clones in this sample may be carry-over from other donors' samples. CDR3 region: CASSFGLRGDTQYF. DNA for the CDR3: TGTGCCAGCAGCTTCGGACTGAGAGGGGATACGCAGTATTTT.